One T cell receptor (beta chain) is described in this entry. The germline gene is not matched at one end of the junction; a read error may be the cause. This entry is derived from a study of control samples from healthy donors and cancer patients. This CDR3 spans 14 amino acids. Germline assignment: CDR1 LGHNA and CDR2 YNFKEQ. TCRdb's table, derived via immunoSEQ multiplex PCR, lists solely in-frame clones and lacks some. The table has about 44,000 clones, 70% seen once; the top ten hold about 15%. Sequenced material: formalin-fixed, paraffin-embedded tissue. The sequence derives from a male donor with melanoma. The genes are TRBV4-2 and TRBJ2-7, with TRBD1 matching 10 bases. The CDR3 here is CANSPGQGSYEQYF. CDR3 DNA: TGTGCCAACAGCCCGGGACAGGGGTCTTACGAGCAGTACTTC.